This entry is about one T cell receptor (beta chain). What it recognizes is unknown. Samples underwent the assay at deep level. Sequencing used immunoSEQ multiplex PCR; TCRdb keeps in-frame clones, though not all of them. This table holds some 2,000,000 clones, about 95% found once. These data come from a study of shared clonotypes between healthy human individuals. Study-level points and caveats: Few donors limited the genetic and exposure-history diversity represented. Read depth was anticipated to influence clonotype sharing among donors.

CD4+ cell separation produced CD45RA+ naive and CD45RA-negative memory subsets. V was pared by 1 base and J by 8 bases, with 5 bases of the junction left unmatched. This CDR3 contains 13 residues. CDR1 SGHNT and CDR2 YYREEE come from the germline V gene (reference sequence). Sample: naive CD4+ T cells sorted from blood. Subset of the sample: CD45RA+ positively selected. The origin of this receptor is a man younger than 30 in good health. The rearrangement uses TRBV5-4 and TRBJ1-2, with TRBD1 matching 7 bases. This CDR3 is CASSLSPGGGYTF. CDR3 nucleotides: TGTGCCAGCAGCTTGTCCCCAGGGGGAGGCTACACCTTC.